This T cell receptor (beta chain) is drawn from a study of cytomegalovirus exposure and HLA in healthy donors. Study outcomes and limitations: In an earlier analysis, about 90% or about 30%: the productive usage of most TCR beta V segments. Reports indicate that TCR beta sequences accurately predicted the HLA-A and HLA-B alleles of most subjects. A few of the chains that were CMV-associated were confirmed in vitro to be specific for CMV antigens. Cytomegalovirus association was listed for about 180 TCR beta chains.

The PCR had 60 Vbeta and 13 Jbeta primers. Profiling relied on immunoSEQ multiplex PCR, and the TCRdb table lists in-frame clones only, not all of them. The table records about 160,000 clones, 80% to 90% of them present only once. V shed 0 bases, J shed 4 bases, and the junction held 9 bases outside the gene matches. Germline CDR1 and CDR2: LNHDA and SQIVND (reference sequence). The CDR3 loop spans 17 amino acids. With regard to this clone: Its antigen is currently unknown.

Sequencing was performed on PBMCs. This TCR was sampled from a woman in her twenties or thirties in good health and CMV-seropositive. The chain carries TRBV19 and TRBJ1-5; 7 positions match TRBD1. CDR3 sequence reads: CASSIDQGGPRNQPQHF. The CDR3, as DNA: TGTGCCAGTAGTATAGATCAGGGGGGACCTCGAAATCAGCCCCAGCATTTT.